Below, 22 T cell receptor beta chains from the same sample are listed, as sequenced in a study of blood T cell repertoires in COVID-19. The table came from immunoSEQ multiplex PCR; TCRdb's copy has only in-frame clones and leaves some out. The table has over 300,000 clones, over 75% seen once. The specimen sequenced was PBMCs or T cells enriched from blood (not recorded which). The receptor set was obtained from a woman aged 25 to 39 with acute COVID-19.

The chain links TRBV7-2 to TRBJ1-2; TRBD1 agrees at 7 bases. Per the germline V gene, CDR1 is SGHTA and CDR2 is FQGNSA. The junction had 7 bases not matched to a gene; V was cut back by 5 bases and J by 4 bases. This CDR3 spans 14 amino acids. The CDR3 sequence is CASSMSSGGYGYTF. The CDR3 DNA reads TGTGCCAGCAGCATGTCCTCAGGGGGCTATGGCTACACCTTC. Full variable domain (rest looked up from reference TRBV7-2 and TRBJ1-2): GAGVSQSPSNKVTEKGKDVELRCDPISGHTALYWYRQSLGQGLEFLIYFQGNSAPDKSGLPSDRFSAERTGGSVSTLTIQRTQQEDSAVYLCASSMSSGGYGYTFGSGTRLTVV.

CDR3 loop: CSVEPDRGLAEAFF. The CDR3 nucleotides are TGCAGCGTTGAACCCGACAGGGGGCTGGCTGAAGCTTTCTTT. The V and J genes are TRBV29-1 and TRBJ1-1; 10 bases fit TRBD1. Trimming took 2 bases from V and 6 from J; bases not matched to a gene: 6. This CDR3 spans 14 amino acids. Germline V gives CDR1 SQVTM, CDR2 ANQGSEA.

CDR3 nucleotides: TGTGCCAGCAGCCCGGGACAGGGAATACCCGGTGGCTACACCTTC. Amino acids: CASSPGQGIPGGYTF. V is TRBV6-2 or TRBV6-3 and J is TRBJ1-2, with 9 bases fitting TRBD1. The CDR3 covers 15 residues. Losses at the gene ends were 6 bases for V and 7 bases for J; bases not matched to a gene: 12. Germline-derived CDR1 and CDR2 are MNHEY and SVGEGT.

The chain recombines TRBV7-8 with TRBJ1-5, with D hard to call. CDR1 is SGHVS, CDR2 FQNEAQ, per germline. CDR3 length equals 18 residues. The germline V and J ends were trimmed by 5 bases and 0 bases, with 20 bases remaining between them. Here the CDR3 DNA reads TGTGCCAGCAGCCTCTATGAGAGACACCAATATAGCAATCAGCCCCAGCATTTT. Translation gives CASSLYERHQYSNQPQHF. The full variable domain, in which reference TRBV7-8 and TRBJ1-5 provide the parts outside the CDR3, is GAGVSQSPRYKVAKRGQDVALRCDPISGHVSLFWYQQALGQGPEFLTYFQNEAQLDKSGLPSDRFFAERPEGSVSTLKIQRTQQEDSAVYLCASSLYERHQYSNQPQHFGDGTRLSIL.

The rearrangement links TRBV28 to TRBJ1-4, with unresolved D. V lost 5 bases and J 8 bases, leaving 18 bases between the germline ends. Germline CDR1 MDHEN, CDR2 SYDVKM. This CDR3 is built from 15 residues. CDR3 sequence (DNA): TGTGCCAGCAGTCCCCAGACAAAGAGTAAGGAAAAACTGTTTTTT. Translation: CASSPQTKSKEKLFF.

The chain uses TRBV7-2 and TRBJ1-3, with D maybe TRBD1 (5 bases). The germline V gene encodes CDR1 SGHTA and CDR2 FQGNSA. V gave up 3 bases and J gave up 10 bases, with 10 bases separating them. The CDR3 runs 12 residues. The CDR3, as DNA: TGTGCCAGCAGCTTGCGTGGGGGGACCATATATTTT. Translated, it gives CASSLRGGTIYF.

This sequence joins TRBV18 and TRBJ1-5; 7 bases are shared with TRBD1. Germline values: CDR1 KGHSH, CDR2 LQKENI. Trimming removed 3 bases from V and 5 bases from J; junction bases left unmatched: 4. CDR3 length: 14 amino acids. This chain's CDR3 is CASSPGQEDQPQHF. The CDR3, as DNA: TGTGCCAGCTCACCTGGACAGGAAGATCAGCCCCAGCATTTT.

The chain carries TRBV10-1 and TRBJ2-2; tentatively, D is TRBD1 (5 bases). Trimming stripped 6 bases from V and 1 base from J, with 12 bases between. The germline gives CDR1 WNHNN, CDR2 SYGVQD (reference sequence). CDR3 length equals 15 residues. This CDR3 reads CASRIKTGNTGELFF. CDR3 nucleotide sequence: TGCGCCAGCAGGATCAAAACAGGGAACACCGGGGAGCTGTTTTTT.

The chain couples TRBV7-9 to TRBJ1-4, with D perhaps matching TRBD1 (5 bases). CDR3 length equals 17 residues. Trimming removed 1 base at V and 5 bases at J, with 17 bases between. Germline V CDR1 and CDR2: SEHNR, FQNEAQ (reference sequence). CDR3 region: CASSLGIVDSLNEKLFF. The CDR3 DNA follows: TGTGCCAGCAGCTTAGGTATTGTAGACAGCCTAAATGAAAAACTGTTTTTT.

V gene TRBV15 combines with J gene TRBJ1-3; D ambiguous. The germline V and J ends were trimmed by 0 bases and 2 bases, with 8 bases remaining between them. The V gene's germline CDR1 is LNHNV and CDR2 YYDKDF (reference sequence). The CDR3 has 15 residues. CDR3 protein: CATSRDRGAGNTIYF. In DNA, the CDR3 is TGTGCCACCAGCAGAGATCGCGGGGCTGGAAACACCATATATTTT.

This chain links TRBV7-9 with TRBJ1-1; D uncertain. From germline, CDR1 is SEHNR and CDR2 FQNEAQ (reference sequence). The CDR3 runs 15 residues. The V and J ends lost 5 bases and 0 bases respectively, with 13 bases between them. CDR3 sequence reads: CASSPNGGLNTEAFF. The CDR3 DNA follows: TGTGCCAGCAGCCCAAATGGCGGTCTGAACACTGAAGCTTTCTTT. Variable domain in full (rest from reference TRBV7-9 and TRBJ1-1): DTGVSQNPRHKITKRGQNVTFRCDPISEHNRLYWYRQTLGQGPEFLTYFQNEAQLEKSRLLSDRFSAERPKGSFSTLEIQRTEQGDSAMYLCASSPNGGLNTEAFFGQGTRLTVV.

The chain combines TRBV12-3 or TRBV12-4 with TRBJ1-3, with 7 bases lining up with TRBD1. The CDR3 consists of 13 residues. J gave up 8 bases and V 5 bases, and 6 bases lay outside the gene matches. The CDR3, as DNA: TGTGCCAGCAGTGTCCCAGGGGGATACACCATATATTTT. This encodes CASSVPGGYTIYF.

The chain recombines TRBV10-2 with TRBJ2-1, with D unclear. Germline CDR1 and CDR2: WSHSY and SAAADI. This CDR3 is built from 14 residues. V was pared by 7 bases and J by 5 bases, with 15 bases between. CDR3: CASNLNRMDNEQFF. CDR3 coding DNA: TGCGCCAGCAACTTAAACCGAATGGACAATGAGCAGTTCTTC.

As concerns this clone: One junction end does not reproduce the germline sequence, and a read error may be involved. The chain recombines TRBV7-2 with TRBJ2-3, with 16 bases aligning to TRBD2. CDR3 length equals 16 residues. Germline V lookup: CDR1 SGHTA, CDR2 FQGNSA. CDR3 sequence reads: CASSLAGTSGGGVPVF. The CDR3 DNA sequence: TGTGCCAGCAGCTTAGCCGGGACTAGCGGGGGGGGAGTCCCGGTTTTT.

The V call is TRBV24-1, the J call TRBJ1-2; D is perhaps TRBD1 (6 bases). Germline lookup yields CDR1 KGHDR and CDR2 SFDVKD. The CDR3 spans 16 residues. V dropped 3 bases and J dropped 3 bases, with 16 bases sitting between them. DNA for the CDR3: TGTGCCACCAGTGATCCTTCTAGGGGGTTCGACTATGGCTACACCTTC. It codes for CATSDPSRGFDYGYTF.

This chain connects TRBV19 to TRBJ1-5, with no clear D. This CDR3 has 13 residues. The V gene lost 6 bases and the J gene lost 5 bases, with 11 bases spanning the gap. Germline loops: CDR1 LNHDA, CDR2 SQIVND (reference sequence). The CDR3 DNA reads TGTGCCAGTAGCCTAGACGCAGATCAGCCCCAGCATTTT. This encodes CASSLDADQPQHF.

V usage is TRBV12-5 and J usage is TRBJ1-5, with 9 positions matching TRBD1. Germline CDR1 reads LGHNT; CDR2 reads FRNRAP. This CDR3 is built from 18 residues. J lost 3 bases, V lost 4 bases, and 13 bases had no gene match. CDR3 amino acids: CASGWITGQGTNNQPQHF. The CDR3 DNA follows: TGTGCTAGTGGTTGGATAACCGGACAGGGGACAAACAATCAGCCCCAGCATTTT.

V usage is TRBV5-8 and J usage is TRBJ1-1; D not resolved. This CDR3 comprises 13 residues. Deletions cut 7 bases from V and 4 bases from J, with 14 bases between. Germline CDR1 is SGHTS and CDR2 is YDEGEE. This CDR3 is CASRVGMVTEAFF. CDR3 coding DNA: TGTGCCAGCCGTGTCGGGATGGTCACTGAAGCTTTCTTT. The variable domain in full, with the rest retrieved from reference TRBV5-8 and TRBJ1-1, is EAGVTQSPTHLIKTRGQQATLRCSPISGHTSVYWYQQALGLGLQFLLWYDEGEERNRGNFPPRFSGRQFPNYSSELNVNALELEDSALYLCASRVGMVTEAFFGQGTRLTVV.

The V gene is TRBV2, the J gene TRBJ2-6; maybe TRBD2 (5 bases). CDR3 length: 15 amino acids. The germline gives CDR1 SNHLY, CDR2 FYNNEI. The V end lost 4 bases, the J end lost 2 bases, and 9 bases lay between the germline ends. The chain's CDR3 is CASSAAGTGANVLTF. As DNA, the CDR3 is TGTGCCAGCAGTGCCGCGGGTACTGGGGCCAACGTCCTGACTTTC. The variable domain in full, with the rest retrieved from reference TRBV2 and TRBJ2-6, is EPEVTQTPSHQVTQMGQEVILRCVPISNHLYFYWYRQILGQKVEFLVSFYNNEISEKSEIFDDQFSVERPDGSNFTLKIRSTKLEDSAMYFCASSAAGTGANVLTFGAGSRLTVL.

This clone was seen more than once but under ten times. The chain links TRBV5-4 to TRBJ2-5, with 7 positions matching TRBD1. Germline CDR1 and CDR2: SGHNT and YYREEE (reference sequence). The length of the CDR3 is 12 residues. Trimming took 4 bases from V and 9 from J; bases not matched to a gene: 6. The CDR3 DNA reads TGTGCCAGCAGCCAACTTCAGGGGGCCCAGTACTTC. It yields the protein CASSQLQGAQYF.

V usage is TRBV24-1 and J usage is TRBJ2-1; 10 bases are shared with TRBD2. The CDR3 runs 17 residues. V lost 3 bases and J lost 2; bases outside the gene matches: 6. Per germline, CDR1 KGHDR and CDR2 SFDVKD. The CDR3 DNA reads TGTGCCACCAGTGATCCGCAGGGGACTAGCGCCTACAATGAGCAGTTCTTC. Translation gives CATSDPQGTSAYNEQFF.

The J gene is TRBJ2-3, the V gene TRBV10-1; 7 bases match TRBD1. The ends lost 2 bases at V and 2 bases at J; junction bases unmatched: 10. Germline loops: CDR1 WNHNN, CDR2 SYGVQD (reference sequence). The CDR3 consists of 17 residues. The CDR3: CASSEGKKGAVTDTQYF. The DNA for the CDR3 is TGCGCCAGCAGTGAGGGCAAAAAGGGGGCCGTCACAGATACGCAGTATTTT.